What follows are 6 T cell receptor beta chains derived from one specimen sequenced in a study of T-cell memory formation after mild COVID-19. TCRdb reprocessed the 5' RACE reads via MiXCR and lists one record per CDR3 protein. This sample has about 180,000 distinct CDR3 sequences, with less than 20% found just once. The sequenced sample consisted of PBMCs or a T cell subset sorted from them (not recorded which). These TCRs come from a young man who had mild COVID-19 (a few samples of this study predate the infection). Cell type and time point are not known.

This clonotype has a single count. The CDR3 bases are TGCAGTGCTCCCGGGACAGGGGACGAGCAGTACTTC. This encodes CSAPGTGDEQYF. This rearrangement joins TRBV20-1 to TRBJ2-7; 10 positions agree with TRBD1. With V trimmed by 5 bases and J by 5 bases, 3 bases remained unmatched. This CDR3 spans 12 amino acids. Germline V gives CDR1 DFQATT, CDR2 SNEGSKA (reference sequence).

This clonotype appeared many times. The genes are TRBV12-3 or TRBV12-4 and TRBJ1-5; 7 nucleotides line up with TRBD1. CDR3 size: 15 residues. V lost 5 bases and J lost 0; bases outside the gene matches: 4. The DNA for the CDR3 is TGTGCCAGCAGTCCACAGGGGAATAGCAATCAGCCCCAGCATTTT. Its protein product is CASSPQGNSNQPQHF.

The CDR3 is CASSTTGSAEAFF. CDR3 in DNA: TGTGCCAGTAGTACGACAGGGTCGGCTGAAGCTTTCTTT. V is TRBV19 and J is TRBJ1-1; 7 nucleotides line up with TRBD1. The CDR3 extends over 13 amino acids. Trimming removed 4 bases from V and 6 bases from J; junction bases left unmatched: 5. Germline V gene sequence: CDR1 LNHDA, CDR2 SQIVND (reference sequence).

This clonotype was picked up many times. V is TRBV5-6 and J is TRBJ1-2; no firm D call. Germline loops: CDR1 SGHDT, CDR2 YYEEEE. The CDR3 contains 12 residues. The V end lost 6 bases, the J end lost 6 bases, and 12 bases lay between the germline ends. The CDR3 reads CASTAGFHGYTF. In DNA, the CDR3 is TGTGCCAGCACCGCGGGGTTCCATGGCTACACCTTC.

The chain links TRBV7-3 to TRBJ1-1; TRBD1 aligns across 7 bases. Trimming cost V 6 bases and J 4 bases; bases outside gene matches: 5. The CDR3 runs 13 residues. Germline values: CDR1 SGHTA, CDR2 FQGTGA. The CDR3 DNA follows: TGTGCCAGCAGTCAAGGACAGGCCACTGAAGCTTTCTTT. Its translation: CASSQGQATEAFF.

This clonotype was counted only a few times. The rearrangement links TRBV7-2 to TRBJ1-5; 10 bases are a match to TRBD1. This CDR3 comprises 16 residues. Germline V CDR1 and CDR2: SGHTA, FQGNSA. Unmatched junction bases numbered 9, after V lost 5 bases and J lost 5 bases. In DNA, the CDR3 is TGTGCCAGCAGCCCGTATGACAGGGGGCTATATCAGCCCCAGCATTTT. It encodes CASSPYDRGLYQPQHF.